Listed below are T cell receptor beta chains from one sample, sequenced in a study of cytomegalovirus exposure and HLA in healthy donors. Some clones are missing from TCRdb's copy, which holds only in-frame ones; the method was immunoSEQ multiplex PCR. The sample consists of 90,000 to 120,000 clones, approximately 80% of them appearing once. Input material: PBMCs. The receptors stem from a woman aged 18 to 35 in good health and CMV-seropositive. Each CDR3 is given with its conserved first and last residue. The D gene is left open where the match is weak. The size of a clone is reported for some rows only, either as once, few or many, or as a class for expanded clones.

V gene	D gene	J gene	clone size	CDR3 protein	CDR3 DNA
TRBV7-6	-	TRBJ2-7	-	CASSLEISGSYEQYF	TGTGCCAGCAGCTTAGAAATTAGCGGCTCCTACGAGCAGTACTTC
TRBV5-8	TRBD2	TRBJ2-3	-	CASSTGTSGYTDTQYF	TGTGCCAGCAGCACCGGGACTAGCGGGTACACAGATACGCAGTATTTT
TRBV28	TRBD2	TRBJ2-1	-	CASARPGFRTGGRNEQFF	TGTGCCAGCGCCCGGCCCGGGTTTCGTACGGGAGGGCGGAATGAGCAGTTCTTC
TRBV27	-	TRBJ1-3	few	CASGDKGRAGNTIYF	TGTGCCAGCGGGGACAAGGGCAGAGCTGGAAACACCATATATTTT
TRBV29-1	TRBD1	TRBJ1-2	-	CSILRGQIDYGYTF	TGCAGCATCTTGAGGGGACAGATTGACTATGGCTACACCTTC
TRBV25-1	-	TRBJ1-4	-	CASSEFVGGSRAGEKLFF	TGTGCCAGCAGTGAATTTGTAGGGGGATCGAGGGCAGGTGAAAAACTGTTTTTT
TRBV6-5	-	TRBJ2-1	-	CASSYSTRSVHEQFF	TGTGCCAGCAGTTACTCTACTAGATCGGTCCATGAGCAGTTCTTC
TRBV27	TRBD2	TRBJ2-1	-	CASSRGLPTIEQFF	TGTGCCAGCAGTAGGGGACTACCTACAATTGAGCAGTTCTTC
TRBV28	-	TRBJ2-1	-	CASSLYERRAYNEQFF	TGTGCCAGCAGTTTATATGAGAGGCGGGCCTACAATGAGCAGTTCTTC
TRBV4-1	TRBD2	TRBJ2-3	-	CASSQEAGEHTDTQYF	TGCGCCAGCAGCCAAGAAGCGGGAGAACACACAGATACGCAGTATTTT
TRBV28	TRBD2	TRBJ2-2	few	CASSGLWGGTGELFF	TGTGCCAGCAGCGGCCTTTGGGGGGGGACCGGGGAGCTGTTTTTT
TRBV2	-	TRBJ2-1	-	CASSVRVGEQFF	TGTGCCAGCAGCGTCAGGGTGGGGGAGCAGTTCTTC
TRBV2	TRBD2	TRBJ2-2	-	CASTPSGWGTGELFF	TGTGCCAGCACCCCTAGCGGGTGGGGCACCGGGGAGCTGTTTTTT
TRBV5-1	TRBD2	TRBJ2-1	-	CASSLAASGYNEQFF	TGCGCCAGCAGCTTGGCAGCTAGCGGTTACAATGAGCAGTTCTTC
TRBV28	-	TRBJ2-2	-	CASSFRSVVGELFF	TGTGCCAGCAGTTTCCGGTCTGTGGTTGGGGAGCTGTTTTTT
TRBV28	-	TRBJ1-5	once	CASSWVGRQPQHF	TGTGCCAGCAGTTGGGTGGGCCGACAGCCCCAGCATTTT
TRBV19	TRBD2	TRBJ2-2	-	CATATGTSGNTGELFF	TGTGCCACTGCGACCGGGACTAGCGGGAACACCGGGGAGCTGTTTTTT
TRBV18	TRBD1	TRBJ1-4	-	CASSPTGGNEKLFF	TGTGCCAGCTCACCTACAGGGGGGAATGAAAAACTGTTTTTT
TRBV27	-	TRBJ2-1	-	CASSQLRNEQFF	TGTGCCAGCAGTCAGTTGCGGAATGAGCAGTTCTTC
TRBV6-5	-	TRBJ1-4	-	CASSYSGRAGEKLFF	TGTGCCAGCAGTTACTCAGGCAGGGCCGGGGAAAAACTGTTTTTT
TRBV27	-	TRBJ2-2	-	CASSLLRPAGPGELFF	TGTGCCAGCAGTTTATTGCGGCCCGCGGGGCCCGGGGAGCTGTTTTTT
TRBV7-6	-	TRBJ1-5	-	CASSLHWAENQPQHF	TGTGCCAGCAGCTTGCATTGGGCCGAGAATCAGCCCCAGCATTTT
TRBV5-1	TRBD2	TRBJ2-5	-	CATTERESSETQYF	TGCGCCACCACCGAGCGGGAGAGTTCAGAGACCCAGTACTTC
TRBV30	-	TRBJ2-1	-	CAWSRGGNEQFF	TGTGCCTGGAGTCGTGGGGGGAATGAGCAGTTCTTC
TRBV28	TRBD2	TRBJ2-7	-	CASSPGSGRVSSYEQYF	TGTGCCAGCAGCCCGGGTAGCGGGAGGGTAAGCTCCTACGAGCAGTACTTC
TRBV28	-	TRBJ1-5	-	CASSLKLRDGGNQPQHF	TGTGCCAGCAGTTTAAAACTCCGAGACGGGGGCAATCAGCCCCAGCATTTT
TRBV5-1	-	TRBJ1-1	-	CASSFRGGSTEAFF	TGCGCCAGCAGCTTCCGGGGTGGTAGCACTGAAGCTTTCTTT
TRBV19	-	TRBJ1-5	-	CASTSRGARNQPQHF	TGTGCCAGCACCTCACGCGGGGCAAGGAATCAGCCCCAGCATTTT
TRBV2	-	TRBJ2-3	-	CASSELGADTQYF	TGTGCCAGCAGTGAACTTGGTGCGGATACGCAGTATTTT
TRBV7-8	-	TRBJ2-1	-	CASSPSGLGSSYNEQFF	TGTGCCAGCAGCCCATCTGGACTGGGAAGCTCCTACAATGAGCAGTTCTTC
TRBV19	-	TRBJ2-1	-	CASQTQGGTYNEQFF	TGTGCCAGTCAGACACAGGGGGGGACCTACAATGAGCAGTTCTTC
TRBV2	-	TRBJ1-1	-	CASRGQGSGAFF	TGTGCCAGCAGGGGGCAGGGTAGTGGAGCTTTCTTT
TRBV19	-	TRBJ1-5	-	CASSLYNSNQPQHF	TGTGCCAGTAGTTTATACAATAGCAATCAGCCCCAGCATTTT
TRBV28	-	TRBJ2-7	-	CASSPYQGPYEQYF	TGTGCCAGCAGTCCATATCAGGGGCCCTACGAGCAGTACTTC
TRBV14	-	TRBJ2-2	once	CASSPRGVNTGELFF	TGTGCCAGCAGCCCGCGGGGCGTGAACACCGGGGAGCTGTTTTTT
TRBV7-6	-	TRBJ2-1	-	CASSSPLNEQFF	TGTGCCAGCAGCTCCCCTCTCAATGAGCAGTTCTTC
TRBV30	-	TRBJ2-1	-	CAWAGTSYNEQFF	TGTGCCTGGGCCGGGACATCCTACAATGAGCAGTTCTTC
TRBV11-2	TRBD2	TRBJ2-1	-	CASSVLAGAYNEQFF	TGTGCCAGCAGCGTACTAGCGGGAGCCTACAATGAGCAGTTCTTC
TRBV2	-	TRBJ2-1	-	CASSISGLAKSSEQFF	TGTGCCAGCAGTATATCGGGACTCGCCAAGTCTAGTGAGCAGTTCTTC
TRBV7-2	TRBD2	TRBJ2-1	few	CASSTTGTSSSEQFF	TGTGCCAGCAGCACAACAGGGACTAGCTCGTCGGAGCAGTTCTTC
TRBV5-1	TRBD2	TRBJ2-1	once	CASSPGTSGRVSPYNEQFF	TGCGCCAGCAGCCCCGGGACTAGCGGGAGGGTATCTCCCTACAATGAGCAGTTCTTC
TRBV6-5	TRBD1	TRBJ2-7	few	CASSRTGGLYEQYF	TGTGCCAGCAGCCGGACAGGGGGACTCTACGAGCAGTACTTC
TRBV7-3	-	TRBJ1-5	-	CASSWGPNQPQHF	TGTGCCAGCAGCTGGGGGCCCAATCAGCCCCAGCATTTT
TRBV5-1	-	TRBJ1-2	-	CASSLTTAGNYGYTF	TGCGCCAGCAGCTTGACGACAGCTGGTAACTATGGCTACACCTTC
TRBV7-6	-	TRBJ2-1	-	CASSRVGLDNEQFF	TGTGCCAGCAGTCGGGTGGGGCTTGACAATGAGCAGTTCTTC
TRBV10-2	TRBD2	TRBJ2-1	few	CASRPIAGGKGNEQFF	TGCGCCAGCAGACCAATAGCGGGAGGGAAGGGTAATGAGCAGTTCTTC